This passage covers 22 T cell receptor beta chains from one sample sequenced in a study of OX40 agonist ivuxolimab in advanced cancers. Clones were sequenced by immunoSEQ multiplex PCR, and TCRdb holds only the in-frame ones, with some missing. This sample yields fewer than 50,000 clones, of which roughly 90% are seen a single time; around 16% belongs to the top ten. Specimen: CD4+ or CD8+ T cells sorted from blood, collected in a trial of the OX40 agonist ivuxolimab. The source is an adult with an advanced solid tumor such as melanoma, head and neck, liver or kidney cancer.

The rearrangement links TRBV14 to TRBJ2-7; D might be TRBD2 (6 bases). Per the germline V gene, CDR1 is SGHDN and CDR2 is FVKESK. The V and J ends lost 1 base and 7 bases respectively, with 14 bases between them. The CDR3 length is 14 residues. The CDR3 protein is CASSQGRANYEQYF. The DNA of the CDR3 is TGTGCCAGCAGCCAAGGGAGGGCCAACTATGAGCAGTACTTC.

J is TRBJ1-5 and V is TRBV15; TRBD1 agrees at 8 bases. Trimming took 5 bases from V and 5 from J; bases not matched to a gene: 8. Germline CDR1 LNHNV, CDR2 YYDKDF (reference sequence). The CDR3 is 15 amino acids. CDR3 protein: CATSVDRGRDQPQHF. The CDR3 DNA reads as TGTGCCACCAGCGTAGACAGGGGAAGGGATCAGCCCCAGCATTTT.

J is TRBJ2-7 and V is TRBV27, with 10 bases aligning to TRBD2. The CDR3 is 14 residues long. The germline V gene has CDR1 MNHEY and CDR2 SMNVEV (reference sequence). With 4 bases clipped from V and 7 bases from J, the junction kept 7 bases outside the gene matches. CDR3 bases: TGTGCCAGCAGTTCTTTAGCGGGAGGTTTGGAGCAGTACTTC. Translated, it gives CASSSLAGGLEQYF.

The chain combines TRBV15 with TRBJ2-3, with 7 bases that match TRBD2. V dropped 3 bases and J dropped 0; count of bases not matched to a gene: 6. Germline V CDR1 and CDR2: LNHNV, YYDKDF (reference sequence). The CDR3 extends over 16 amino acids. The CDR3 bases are TGTGCCACCAGCAGGCCCGGGGGGAGAAGCACAGATACGCAGTATTTT. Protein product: CATSRPGGRSTDTQYF.

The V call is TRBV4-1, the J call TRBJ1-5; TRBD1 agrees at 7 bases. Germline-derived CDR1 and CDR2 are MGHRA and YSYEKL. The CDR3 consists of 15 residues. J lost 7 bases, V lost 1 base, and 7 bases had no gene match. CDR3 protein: CASSQVTGDGQPQHF. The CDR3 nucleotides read TGCGCCAGCAGCCAAGTCACAGGGGACGGACAGCCCCAGCATTTT.

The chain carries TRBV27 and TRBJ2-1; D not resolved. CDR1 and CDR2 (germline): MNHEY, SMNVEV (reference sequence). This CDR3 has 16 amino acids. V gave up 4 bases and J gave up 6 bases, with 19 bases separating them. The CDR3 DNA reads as TGTGCCAGCAGTTCTCCCATAACCCAAGGTAGCAATGAGCAGTTCTTC. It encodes CASSSPITQGSNEQFF.

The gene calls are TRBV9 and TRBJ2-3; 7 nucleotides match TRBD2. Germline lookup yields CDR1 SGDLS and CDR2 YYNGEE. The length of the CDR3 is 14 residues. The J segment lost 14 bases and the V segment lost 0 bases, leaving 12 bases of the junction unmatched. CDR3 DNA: TGTGCCAGCAGCGTAGAGAGACTTAGCGGGTCGCCGTATTTT. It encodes CASSVERLSGSPYF.

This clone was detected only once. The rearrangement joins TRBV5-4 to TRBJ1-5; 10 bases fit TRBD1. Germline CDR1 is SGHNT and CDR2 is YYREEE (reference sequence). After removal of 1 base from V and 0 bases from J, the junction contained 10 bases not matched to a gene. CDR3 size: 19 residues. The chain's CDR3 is CASSLYRTGGDYSNQPQHF. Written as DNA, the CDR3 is TGTGCCAGCAGCTTGTATAGGACAGGGGGGGATTATAGCAATCAGCCCCAGCATTTT.

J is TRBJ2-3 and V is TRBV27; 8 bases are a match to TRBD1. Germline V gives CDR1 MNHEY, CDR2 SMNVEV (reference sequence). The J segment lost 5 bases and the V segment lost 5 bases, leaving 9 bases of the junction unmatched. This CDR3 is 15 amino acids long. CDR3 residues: CASSVPGQEVDTQYF. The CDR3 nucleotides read TGTGCCAGCAGTGTACCGGGACAGGAGGTAGATACGCAGTATTTT.

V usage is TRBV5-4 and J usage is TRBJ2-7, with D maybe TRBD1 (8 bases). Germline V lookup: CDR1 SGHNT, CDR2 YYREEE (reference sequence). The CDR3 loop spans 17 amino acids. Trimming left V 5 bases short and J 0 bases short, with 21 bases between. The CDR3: CASRGGTGPTASYEQYF. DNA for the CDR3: TGTGCCAGCAGGGGAGGGACAGGCCCGACCGCCTCCTACGAGCAGTACTTC.

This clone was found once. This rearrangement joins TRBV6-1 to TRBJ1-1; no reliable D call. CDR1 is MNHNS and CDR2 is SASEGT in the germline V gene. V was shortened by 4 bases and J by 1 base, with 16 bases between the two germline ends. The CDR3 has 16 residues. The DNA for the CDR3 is TGTGCCAGCAGTGCGACCGAGAGGGTGTGGAACACTGAAGCTTTCTTT. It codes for CASSATERVWNTEAFF.

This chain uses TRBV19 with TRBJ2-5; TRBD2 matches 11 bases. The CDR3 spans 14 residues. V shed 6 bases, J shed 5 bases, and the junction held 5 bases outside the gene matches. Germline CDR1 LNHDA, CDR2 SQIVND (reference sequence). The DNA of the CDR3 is TGTGCCAGTAGAGCTAGCGGGGGGTACGAGACCCAGTACTTC. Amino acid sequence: CASRASGGYETQYF. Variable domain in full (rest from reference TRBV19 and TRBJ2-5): DGGITQSPKYLFRKEGQNVTLSCEQNLNHDAMYWYRQDPGQGLRLIYYSQIVNDFQKGDIAEGYSVSREKKESFPLTVTSAQKNPTAFYLCASRASGGYETQYFGPGTRLLVL.

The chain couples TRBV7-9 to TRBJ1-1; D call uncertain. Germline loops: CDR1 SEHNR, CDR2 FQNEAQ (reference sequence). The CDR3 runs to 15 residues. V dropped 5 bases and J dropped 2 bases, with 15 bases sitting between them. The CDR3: CASSRPVGANTEAFF. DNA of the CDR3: TGTGCCAGCAGCCGACCGGTTGGAGCAAACACTGAAGCTTTCTTT.

Here the CDR3 reads CASSEGLAGDLRETQYF. CDR3 DNA: TGTGCCAGCAGTGAGGGACTAGCGGGGGACCTACGGGAGACCCAGTACTTC. V usage is TRBV9 and J usage is TRBJ2-5, with 14 bases lining up with TRBD2. The CDR3 runs 17 residues. The V gene's germline CDR1 is SGDLS and CDR2 YYNGEE. V shed 5 bases, J shed 5 bases, and the junction held 11 bases outside the gene matches. Full variable domain (outside the CDR3, taken from reference TRBV9 and TRBJ2-5): DSGVTQTPKHLITATGQRVTLRCSPRSGDLSVYWYQQSLDQGLQFLIQYYNGEERAKGNILERFSAQQFPDLHSELNLSSLELGDSALYFCASSEGLAGDLRETQYFGPGTRLLVL.

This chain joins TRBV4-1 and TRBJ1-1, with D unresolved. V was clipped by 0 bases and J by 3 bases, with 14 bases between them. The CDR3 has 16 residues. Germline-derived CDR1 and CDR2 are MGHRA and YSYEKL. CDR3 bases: TGCGCCAGCAGCCAAGATAGGGTTTCGGGCTACACTGAAGCTTTCTTT. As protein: CASSQDRVSGYTEAFF.

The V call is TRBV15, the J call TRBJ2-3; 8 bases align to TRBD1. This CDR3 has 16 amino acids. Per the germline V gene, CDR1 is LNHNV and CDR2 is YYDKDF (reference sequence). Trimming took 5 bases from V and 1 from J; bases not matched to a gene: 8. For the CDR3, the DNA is TGTGCCACCAGCCCGGACAGGGCCGGGGGCACAGATACGCAGTATTTT. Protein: CATSPDRAGGTDTQYF. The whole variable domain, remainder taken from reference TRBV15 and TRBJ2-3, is DAMVIQNPRYQVTQFGKPVTLSCSQTLNHNVMYWYQQKSSQAPKLLFHYYDKDFNNEADTPDNFQSRRPNTSFCFLDIRSPGLGDTAMYLCATSPDRAGGTDTQYFGPGTRLTVL.

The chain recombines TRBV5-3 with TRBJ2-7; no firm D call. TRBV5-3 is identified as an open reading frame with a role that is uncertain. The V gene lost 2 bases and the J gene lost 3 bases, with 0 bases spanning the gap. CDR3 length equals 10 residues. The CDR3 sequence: CARSFYEQYF. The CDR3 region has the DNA TGTGCCAGAAGCTTCTACGAGCAGTACTTC.

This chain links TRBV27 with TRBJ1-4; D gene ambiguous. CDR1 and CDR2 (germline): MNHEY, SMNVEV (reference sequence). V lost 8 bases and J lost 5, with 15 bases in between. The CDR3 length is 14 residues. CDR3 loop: CASSGISPNEKLFF. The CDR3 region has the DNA TGTGCCAGCTCGGGCATTTCCCCCAATGAAAAACTGTTTTTT.

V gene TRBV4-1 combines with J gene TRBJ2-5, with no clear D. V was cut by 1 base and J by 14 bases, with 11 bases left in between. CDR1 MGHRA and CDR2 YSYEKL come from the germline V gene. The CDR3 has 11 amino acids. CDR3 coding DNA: TGCGCCAGCAGCCAAGGTCAGGCTGTATACTTC. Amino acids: CASSQGQAVYF.

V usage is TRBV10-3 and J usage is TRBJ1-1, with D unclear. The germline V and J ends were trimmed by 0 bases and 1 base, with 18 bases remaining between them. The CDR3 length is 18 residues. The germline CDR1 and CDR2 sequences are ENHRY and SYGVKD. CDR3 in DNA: TGTGCCATCAGTGAGTCGGGATTAAGAGGTAGGGCGAACACTGAAGCTTTCTTT. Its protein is CAISESGLRGRANTEAFF.

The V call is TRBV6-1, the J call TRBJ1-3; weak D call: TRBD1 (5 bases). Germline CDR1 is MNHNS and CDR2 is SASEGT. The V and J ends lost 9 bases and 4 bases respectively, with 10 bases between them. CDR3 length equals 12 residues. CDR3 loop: CASPGTGNTIYF. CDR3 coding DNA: TGTGCCAGTCCGGGGACCGGAAACACCATATATTTT.

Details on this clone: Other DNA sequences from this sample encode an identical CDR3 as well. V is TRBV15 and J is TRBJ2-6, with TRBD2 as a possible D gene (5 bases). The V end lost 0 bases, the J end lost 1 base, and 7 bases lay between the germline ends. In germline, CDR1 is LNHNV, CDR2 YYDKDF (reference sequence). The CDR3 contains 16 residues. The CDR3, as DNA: TGTGCCACCAGCAGAGATCGCGGGTCTGGGGCCAACGTCCTGACTTTC. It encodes CATSRDRGSGANVLTF.